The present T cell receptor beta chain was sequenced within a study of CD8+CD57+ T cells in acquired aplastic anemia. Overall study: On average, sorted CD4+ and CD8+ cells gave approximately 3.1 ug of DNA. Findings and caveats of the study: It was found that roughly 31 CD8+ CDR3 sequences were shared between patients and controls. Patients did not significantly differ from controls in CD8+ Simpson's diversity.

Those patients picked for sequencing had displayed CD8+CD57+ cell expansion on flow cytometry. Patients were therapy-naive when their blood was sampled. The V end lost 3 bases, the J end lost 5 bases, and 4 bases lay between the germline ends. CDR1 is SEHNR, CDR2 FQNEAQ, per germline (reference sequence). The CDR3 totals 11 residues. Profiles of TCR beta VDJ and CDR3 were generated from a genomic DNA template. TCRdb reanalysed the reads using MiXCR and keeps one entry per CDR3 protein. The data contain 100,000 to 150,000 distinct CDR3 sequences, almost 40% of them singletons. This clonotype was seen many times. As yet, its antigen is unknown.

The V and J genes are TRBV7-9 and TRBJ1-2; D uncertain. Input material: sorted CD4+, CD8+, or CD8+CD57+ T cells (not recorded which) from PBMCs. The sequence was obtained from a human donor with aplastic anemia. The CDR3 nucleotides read TGTGCCAGCAGCTTTATATATGGCTACACCTTC. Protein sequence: CASSFIYGYTF. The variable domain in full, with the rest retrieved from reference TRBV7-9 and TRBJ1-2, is DTGVSQNPRHKITKRGQNVTFRCDPISEHNRLYWYRQTLGQGPEFLTYFQNEAQLEKSRLLSDRFSAERPKGSFSTLEIQRTEQGDSAMYLCASSFIYGYTFGSGTRLTVV.